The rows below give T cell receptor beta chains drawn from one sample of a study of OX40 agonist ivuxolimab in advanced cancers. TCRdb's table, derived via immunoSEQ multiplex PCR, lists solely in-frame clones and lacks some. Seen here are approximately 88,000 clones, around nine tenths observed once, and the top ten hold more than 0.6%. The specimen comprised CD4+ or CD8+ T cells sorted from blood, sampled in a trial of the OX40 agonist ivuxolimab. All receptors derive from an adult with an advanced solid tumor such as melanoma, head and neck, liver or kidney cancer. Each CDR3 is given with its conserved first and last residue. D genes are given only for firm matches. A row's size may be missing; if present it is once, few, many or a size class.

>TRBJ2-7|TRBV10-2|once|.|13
TGCGCCAGCCGAACAGTCCTCTCCTACGAGCAGTACTTC
CASRTVLSYEQYF
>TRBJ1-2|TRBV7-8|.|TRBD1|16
TGTGCCAGCAGCTTCGGGAGACAGGGGGCAGGCTATGGCTACACCTTC
CASSFGRQGAGYGYTF
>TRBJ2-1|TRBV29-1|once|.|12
TGCAGCGTTGTAGTAGGCGGGGATGAGCAGTTCTTC
CSVVVGGDEQFF
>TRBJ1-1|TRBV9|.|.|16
TGTGCCAGCAGCGTGGAGGGGGGGACGGCAAACACTGAAGCTTTCTTT
CASSVEGGTANTEAFF
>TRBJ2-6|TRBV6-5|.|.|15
TGTGCCAGCAGTTACGTACACTCTGGGGCCAACGTCCTGACTTTC
CASSYVHSGANVLTF
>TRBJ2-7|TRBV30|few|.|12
TGTGCCTGGGGACAGCTCGTCTACGAGCAGTACTTC
CAWGQLVYEQYF
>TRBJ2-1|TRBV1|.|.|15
TGCACCAGCAGCCAAGGACGATGGCCTTCCGGAGAGCAGTTCTTC
CTSSQGRWPSGEQFF
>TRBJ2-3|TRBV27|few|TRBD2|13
TGTGCCAGCGGGACGGGGGGGCCAGATACGCAGTATTTT
CASGTGGPDTQYF
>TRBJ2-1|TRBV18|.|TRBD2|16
TGTGCCAGCTCACCACCAACGGGGGGGCTCAACAATGAGCAGTTCTTC
CASSPPTGGLNNEQFF
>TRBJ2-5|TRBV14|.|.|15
TGTGCCAGCAGCCAAGCGAGGCGGAGCCAAGAGACCCAGTACTTC
CASSQARRSQETQYF
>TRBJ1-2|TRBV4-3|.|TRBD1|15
TGCGCCAGCAGCCAAGGACAGGGGCCCAACTATGGCTACACCTTC
CASSQGQGPNYGYTF
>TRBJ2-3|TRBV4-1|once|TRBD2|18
TGCGCCAGCAGCTCCGTACACGGGGAGGGAATTATAACAGATACGCAGTATTTT
CASSSVHGEGIITDTQYF
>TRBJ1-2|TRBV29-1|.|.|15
TGCAGCGTCTTGGGAGGGGGGGGCCAAAACTATGGCTACACCTTC
CSVLGGGGQNYGYTF